Each of the 27 T cell receptor beta chains below was sequenced from the same sample in a study of blood T cell repertoires in COVID-19 (TCRdb year 2020). The library was prepared using the immunoSEQ multiplex PCR assay. TCRdb took over this immuneACCESS table, retaining in-frame rearrangements with V and J assigned. Such tables are incomplete; in checked studies, under half of the missing clones stem from an unresolved V gene, and the remainder is unexplained. For this sample there are about 400,000 clones; around 86% appear just once. The ten largest clones represent around 1.4% of the sample. Sequencing was performed on peripheral blood. All receptors come from a woman aged 25 to 39 with active or convalescent COVID-19.

The count of this clone is one. V is TRBV28 and J is TRBJ1-5, with 9 bases fitting TRBD1. V lost 8 bases to trimming and J lost 2 bases; unmatched junction nucleotides: 7. CDR1 MDHEN and CDR2 SYDVKM come from the germline V gene. The CDR3 extends over 15 amino acids. The CDR3 nucleotides read TGTGCCAGCGCGGGACAGGGTGCCGGCAATCAGCCCCAGCATTTT. Translation: CASAGQGAGNQPQHF.

The gene calls are TRBV3-1 (or the pseudogene TRBV3-2) and TRBJ2-7, with D perhaps matching TRBD2 (6 bases). Germline assignment: CDR1 LGHDT and CDR2 YNNKEL (reference sequence). This CDR3 region has 15 residues. The ends were cut back, 2 bases at V and 2 bases at J, with 13 bases in the middle. The CDR3 protein is CASSQSRGITYEQYF. In DNA, the CDR3 is TGTGCCAGCAGCCAAAGTCGCGGGATTACCTACGAGCAGTACTTC.

V usage is TRBV5-6 and J usage is TRBJ2-7; a possible D gene is TRBD1 (6 bases). The CDR3 is made up of 13 amino acids. Trimming removed 4 bases at V and 7 bases at J, with 15 bases between. Germline CDR1 reads SGHDT; CDR2 reads YYEEEE. CDR3 sequence (DNA): TGTGCCAGCAGCGGACCTCAGGGGTGGGAGCAGTACTTC. Translating it yields CASSGPQGWEQYF.

This chain links TRBV6-5 with TRBJ1-1; tentative D call: TRBD1 (5 bases). V gave up 7 bases and J gave up 3 bases, with 9 bases separating them. Germline loops: CDR1 MNHEY, CDR2 SVGAGI. The CDR3 runs to 12 residues. CDR3: CASKGAHTEAFF. CDR3 in DNA: TGTGCCAGCAAAGGGGCCCACACTGAAGCTTTCTTT.

The gene calls are TRBV19 and TRBJ2-1; maybe TRBD2 (7 bases). CDR1 and CDR2 from the germline V gene are LNHDA and SQIVND (reference sequence). The V end lost 4 bases, the J end lost 8 bases, and 18 bases lay between the germline ends. The CDR3 has 15 residues. This CDR3 reads CASSTGGLTAYEQFF. Written as DNA, the CDR3 is TGTGCCAGTAGTACCGGGGGGCTCACGGCCTATGAGCAGTTCTTC. The full variable domain, with the rest looked up from reference TRBV19 and TRBJ2-1, is DGGITQSPKYLFRKEGQNVTLSCEQNLNHDAMYWYRQDPGQGLRLIYYSQIVNDFQKGDIAEGYSVSREKKESFPLTVTSAQKNPTAFYLCASSTGGLTAYEQFFGPGTRLTVL.

The chain uses TRBV10-1 and TRBJ2-2; no firm D call. The CDR3 is 14 amino acids. Germline V gene data show CDR1 as WNHNN and CDR2 as SYGVQD (reference sequence). V was shortened by 0 bases and J by 3 bases, with 5 bases between the two germline ends. CDR3 nucleotide sequence: TGCGCCAGCAGTGAGTCTCCAGACACCGGGGAGCTGTTTTTT. The encoded protein is CASSESPDTGELFF.

V gene TRBV18 combines with J gene TRBJ1-2; D is ambiguous. Germline CDR1 reads KGHSH; CDR2 reads LQKENI. The CDR3 length is 15 residues. Deletions cut 8 bases from V and 0 bases from J, with 16 bases between. The CDR3 nucleotides read TGTGCCAGCACGTCCCTAAAAGCAACTAACTATGGCTACACCTTC. Its protein is CASTSLKATNYGYTF. Full variable domain (remainder filled in from reference TRBV18 and TRBJ1-2): NAGVMQNPRHLVRRRGQEARLRCSPMKGHSHVYWYRQLPEEGLKFMVYLQKENIIDESGMPKERFSAEFPKEGPSILRIQQVVRGDSAAYFCASTSLKATNYGYTFGSGTRLTVV.

V and J are TRBV6-1 and TRBJ1-5; the D gene is possibly TRBD1 (5 bases). V was clipped by 0 bases and J by 7 bases, with 13 bases between them. The CDR3 extends over 15 amino acids. CDR1 is MNHNS and CDR2 is SASEGT in the germline V gene. DNA of the CDR3: TGTGCCAGCAGTGAAGCGCGAAGTAGGGGCCAGCCCCAGCATTTT. It is translated as CASSEARSRGQPQHF.

There are many counts of this clone. This specimen includes other DNA sequences encoding the same CDR3. This sequence joins TRBV7-8 and TRBJ1-1; 7 bases match TRBD1. Germline V lookup: CDR1 SGHVS, CDR2 FQNEAQ. The CDR3 has 14 amino acids. Losses at the gene ends were 3 bases for V and 2 bases for J; bases not matched to a gene: 3. CDR3 coding DNA: TGTGCCAGCAGCTTGGGGACAGCCAACACTGAAGCTTTCTTT. Amino acids: CASSLGTANTEAFF.

The rearrangement uses TRBV6-5 and TRBJ1-5, with 8 nucleotides matching TRBD1. The J segment lost 7 bases and the V segment lost 7 bases, leaving 9 bases of the junction unmatched. Germline V CDR1 and CDR2: MNHEY, SVGAGI. The CDR3 has 14 amino acids. The DNA for the CDR3 is TGTGCCAGCACTAAACAGGGGGTCGAACAGCCCCAGCATTTT. Translating gives CASTKQGVEQPQHF.

The rearrangement uses TRBV5-5 and TRBJ1-2; D is unresolved. The CDR3 covers 13 residues. Between the trimmed V and J ends, which lost 0 bases and 4 bases, there was a span of 7 bases. Germline assignment: CDR1 SGHKS and CDR2 YYEKEE (reference sequence). Here the CDR3 reads CASSLVQAYGYTF. CDR3 bases: TGTGCCAGCAGCTTGGTCCAGGCCTATGGCTACACCTTC.

The gene calls are TRBV6-1 and TRBJ2-7; 7 nucleotides agree with TRBD1. CDR3 length: 13 amino acids. Germline trimming cut 6 bases from V and 3 bases from J; bases unmatched to any gene: 5. Germline V lookup: CDR1 MNHNS, CDR2 SASEGT. CDR3 sequence reads: CASSPGQDYEQYF. The CDR3 nucleotides read TGTGCCAGCAGCCCAGGACAGGACTACGAGCAGTACTTC.

The J gene is TRBJ1-2, the V gene TRBV7-9, with D uncertain. V dropped 1 base and J dropped 4 bases, with 7 bases sitting between them. The CDR3 extends over 13 amino acids. Germline V CDR1 and CDR2: SEHNR, FQNEAQ (reference sequence). CDR3 sequence reads: CASSLGAGYGYTF. The CDR3 DNA sequence: TGTGCCAGCAGCTTAGGGGCAGGCTATGGCTACACCTTC.

This sequence joins TRBV11-2 and TRBJ1-1; 9 positions match TRBD1. CDR1 is SGHAT and CDR2 is FQNNGV in the germline V gene. Losses at the gene ends were 5 bases for V and 11 bases for J; bases not matched to a gene: 9. The CDR3 consists of 13 residues. CDR3 residues: CASSPTGGVGAFF. The CDR3 nucleotides are TGTGCCAGCAGCCCAACAGGGGGCGTGGGGGCTTTCTTT.

The chain uses TRBV19 and TRBJ1-5, with a weak D call TRBD1 (5 bases). Germline CDR1 LNHDA, CDR2 SQIVND (reference sequence). V lost 5 bases and J lost 6, with 23 bases in between. This CDR3 comprises 17 residues. The CDR3 here is CASSLSNGQGGSQPQHF. CDR3 coding DNA: TGTGCCAGTAGTCTATCTAACGGGCAGGGAGGGAGTCAGCCCCAGCATTTT.

The chain uses TRBV6-5 and TRBJ2-7; 12 bases map to TRBD1. CDR1 is MNHEY, CDR2 SVGAGI, per germline. The V gene end was trimmed by 6 bases and the J gene end by 2 bases; junction bases not matched to a gene: 5. The CDR3 contains 15 residues. CDR3 DNA sequence: TGTGCCAGCAGCCGGGACAGGGGGCCCCCCTACGAGCAGTACTTC. This codes for CASSRDRGPPYEQYF.

The chain combines TRBV27 with TRBJ2-2; 8 positions match TRBD1. The CDR3 spans 16 residues. Germline assignment: CDR1 MNHEY and CDR2 SMNVEV (reference sequence). V lost 5 bases to trimming and J lost 4 bases; unmatched junction nucleotides: 9. The CDR3 here is CASSAHDRGSTGELFF. The DNA of the CDR3 is TGTGCCAGCAGTGCGCACGACAGGGGTTCCACCGGGGAGCTGTTTTTT.

The rearrangement links TRBV6-6 to TRBJ1-3; D is unresolved. Germline V gene sequence: CDR1 MNHNY, CDR2 SVGAGI (reference sequence). The CDR3 is made up of 15 amino acids. Trimming stripped 2 bases from V and 2 bases from J, with 10 bases between. The CDR3 sequence is CASSYVGGAGNTIYF. CDR3 nucleotide sequence: TGTGCCAGCAGTTACGTGGGCGGGGCTGGAAACACCATATATTTT.

V is TRBV19 and J is TRBJ1-4; D unresolved. CDR3 size: 13 residues. Trimming stripped 7 bases from V and 6 bases from J, with 12 bases between. The V gene's germline CDR1 is LNHDA and CDR2 SQIVND (reference sequence). CDR3 bases: TGTGCCAGTACTTCGAGGAAGCATGAAAAACTGTTTTTT. It translates to CASTSRKHEKLFF.

This chain uses TRBV7-2 with TRBJ1-2; D remains unclear. Trimming took off 1 base at V and 8 bases at J, with 17 bases between the two ends. The V gene's germline CDR1 is SGHTA and CDR2 FQGNSA. The CDR3 runs 15 residues. The DNA of the CDR3 is TGTGCCAGCAGCTTAGTCGAGGTGTTCTTTGGAGGCTACACCTTC. Translated: CASSLVEVFFGGYTF.

CDR3 sequence: CASSQVGLAVQETQYF. For the CDR3, the DNA is TGTGCCAGCAGCCAAGTTGGACTAGCGGTCCAAGAGACCCAGTACTTC. The gene calls are TRBV14 and TRBJ2-5; 10 nucleotides align to TRBD2. In germline, CDR1 is SGHDN, CDR2 FVKESK. The CDR3 has 16 residues. V was clipped by 1 base and J by 1 base; unmatched bases: 3. The variable domain in full, with the rest retrieved from reference TRBV14 and TRBJ2-5, is EAGVTQFPSHSVIEKGQTVTLRCDPISGHDNLYWYRRVMGKEIKFLLHFVKESKQDESGMPNNRFLAERTGGTYSTLKVQPAELEDSGVYFCASSQVGLAVQETQYFGPGTRLLVL.

Concerning this clone: This CDR3 is also generated by other DNA sequences in the sample. V gene TRBV18 combines with J gene TRBJ1-2, with 9 positions matching TRBD1. CDR1 is KGHSH and CDR2 is LQKENI in the germline V gene. The CDR3 has 13 residues. V was pared by 3 bases and J by 5 bases, with 1 base of the junction left unmatched. CDR3 residues: CASSPGQGYGYTF. In DNA form, the CDR3 reads TGTGCCAGCTCACCCGGACAGGGGTATGGCTACACCTTC.

This clone has only one observation. The rearrangement uses TRBV5-1 and TRBJ2-3; TRBD2 agrees at 10 bases. The germline V gene has CDR1 SGHRS and CDR2 YFSETQ. The CDR3 covers 17 residues. Trimming took 0 bases from V and 4 from J; bases not matched to a gene: 8. For the CDR3, the DNA is TGCGCCAGCAGCTTGGCAGCGGGGGGGCGCTTGCCAGATACGCAGTATTTT. This encodes CASSLAAGGRLPDTQYF.

This clone was seen a single time. The CDR3 here is CASSSDMNQETQYF. CDR3 DNA sequence: TGTGCCAGCAGCTCTGACATGAACCAAGAGACCCAGTACTTC. This chain links TRBV5-8 with TRBJ2-5; D gene uncertain. Between the trimmed V and J ends, which lost 3 bases and 0 bases, there was a span of 9 bases. Germline CDR1 and CDR2: SGHTS and YDEGEE. This CDR3 comprises 14 residues.

The V gene is TRBV5-1, the J gene TRBJ2-7, with D possibly being TRBD2 (7 bases). This CDR3 has 14 amino acids. Germline V lookup: CDR1 SGHRS, CDR2 YFSETQ. V dropped 4 bases and J dropped 4 bases, with 15 bases sitting between them. CDR3 residues: CASSQQQGGYEQYF. The DNA for the CDR3 is TGCGCCAGCAGCCAACAACAGGGAGGGTACGAGCAGTACTTC.

V and J are TRBV6-6 and TRBJ1-4, with 8 bases aligning to TRBD1. The CDR3 is made up of 15 amino acids. Trimming removed 6 bases from V and 6 bases from J; junction bases left unmatched: 9. Germline CDR1 is MNHNY and CDR2 is SVGAGI (reference sequence). The CDR3 region is CASSRPQGGDEKLFF. The CDR3 DNA reads TGTGCCAGCAGCCGACCACAGGGGGGCGATGAAAAACTGTTTTTT.

CDR3 in amino acids: CASSRRTGTVETQYF. For the CDR3, the DNA is TGTGCCAGCAGCCGACGAACCGGGACAGTTGAGACCCAGTACTTC. The chain is built from TRBV3-1 (or the pseudogene TRBV3-2) and TRBJ2-5; 7 nucleotides line up with TRBD1. The germline V gene encodes CDR1 LGHDT and CDR2 YNNKEL (reference sequence). V lost 4 bases, J lost 5 bases, and 10 bases stayed unmatched. CDR3 length: 15 residues.